The 14 T cell receptor beta chains below come from one sample, sequenced in a study of CD8 T cells in ankylosing spondylitis (dated by TCRdb to 2016 to 2017). Paper-wide results and their limitations: Blood from ankylosing spondylitis patients appeared to be characterized by a TCR beta motif composed of about 8 highly homologous amino acid variants.

Library preparation was by 5' RACE. The reads were generated on an Illumina HiSeq 2500. TCRdb took the public reads, trimmed them with fastp at Q25, ran MiXCR for clone calling and kept in-frame beta chains. Under each unique CDR3 protein, matching rows form one entry showing the most common genes and DNA. The sample table contains over 600,000 distinct CDR3 sequences; only one count was recorded for under 20% of them. The ten largest clones add up to under 20% of the sample. These TCRs' antigens remain unknown. Sequencing input: blood, either unsorted or a sorted T cell fraction (not recorded which). These receptor sequences come from a male donor with ankylosing spondylitis.

CDR3 bases: TGTGCCAGCAGCTTAGCGCCATCGTACTCCTACGAGCAGTACTTC. Its translation is CASSLAPSYSYEQYF. V gene TRBV7-2 combines with J gene TRBJ2-7; D uncertain. Germline V gene lookup returns CDR1 SGHTA and CDR2 FQGNSA. The CDR3 loop spans 15 amino acids. Trimming removed 0 bases from V and 0 bases from J, with 9 bases in between. The full variable domain, with the rest looked up from reference TRBV7-2 and TRBJ2-7, is GAGVSQSPSNKVTEKGKDVELRCDPISGHTALYWYRQSLGQGLEFLIYFQGNSAPDKSGLPSDRFSAERTGGSVSTLTIQRTQQEDSAVYLCASSLAPSYSYEQYFGPGTRLTVT.

This clonotype turned up a few times. The chain couples TRBV4-2 to TRBJ1-2, with a possible D match to TRBD1 (6 bases). Germline CDR1 reads LGHNA; CDR2 reads YNFKEQ. V shed 3 bases and J shed 6 bases, with 14 bases lying between them. The CDR3 covers 14 residues. The CDR3 loop is CASSQADSIHGYTF. CDR3 bases: TGTGCCAGCAGCCAGGCGGACAGTATCCATGGCTACACCTTC.

Written as DNA, the CDR3 is TGTGCCAGCAAGATGAACACAGATACGCAGTATTTT. Encoded protein: CASKMNTDTQYF. The rearrangement joins TRBV6-6 to TRBJ2-3; D is unresolved. CDR3 size: 12 residues. Trimming stripped 7 bases from V and 2 bases from J, with 7 bases between. Germline V gene data show CDR1 as MNHNY and CDR2 as SVGAGI (reference sequence).

This chain connects TRBV12-3 or TRBV12-4 to TRBJ1-6, with no clear D. The length of the CDR3 is 16 residues. With 5 bases removed from V and 3 bases from J, the gap between germline ends came to 14 bases. The CDR3 here is CASSRNPGLYNSPLHF. CDR3 DNA: TGTGCCAGCAGTCGAAACCCGGGTCTCTATAATTCACCCCTCCACTTT.

The chain recombines TRBV6-2 or TRBV6-3 with TRBJ1-1, with D unclear. The CDR3 covers 13 residues. CDR1 and CDR2 from the germline V gene are MNHEY and SVGEGT. With 8 bases removed from V and 4 bases from J, the gap between germline ends came to 14 bases. CDR3 in DNA: TGTGCCAGCGAGGAGGGCTGGGGCACTGAAGCTTTCTTT. Translating it yields CASEEGWGTEAFF.

The chain carries TRBV24-1 and TRBJ2-2; 7 bases are shared with TRBD1. Per germline, CDR1 KGHDR and CDR2 SFDVKD. V lost 4 bases to trimming and J lost 6 bases; unmatched junction nucleotides: 4. This CDR3 contains 14 residues. The CDR3: CATSEDRVSGELFF. The CDR3 coding sequence is TGTGCCACCAGTGAAGACAGGGTGTCCGGGGAGCTGTTTTTT.

V usage is TRBV5-1 and J usage is TRBJ1-2, with D unresolved. The CDR3 loop spans 14 amino acids. Germline-derived CDR1 and CDR2 are SGHRS and YFSETQ. Trimming took off 4 bases at V and 0 bases at J, with 10 bases between the two ends. In DNA form, the CDR3 reads TGCGCCAGCAGCAGGGAGGCAGCTAACTATGGCTACACCTTC. Encoded protein: CASSREAANYGYTF.

V usage is TRBV9 and J usage is TRBJ2-2; D is undetermined. Germline V gene sequence: CDR1 SGDLS, CDR2 YYNGEE. This CDR3 spans 15 amino acids. The V end was cut by 0 bases, the J end by 3 bases, with 9 bases between. The CDR3 DNA reads TGTGCCAGCAGCGTAGAGAGTTGGGACACCGGGGAGCTGTTTTTT. Translated: CASSVESWDTGELFF.

This clonotype occurred a few times. In DNA form, the CDR3 reads TGTGCCAGCTCCCGCGCCCGGATCGGGGTTGCCCAAGAGACCCAGTACTTC. Translated: CASSRARIGVAQETQYF. The V call is TRBV18, the J call TRBJ2-5; perhaps TRBD2 as D (5 bases). The ends were cut back, 6 bases at V and 1 base at J, with 21 bases in the middle. The germline CDR1 and CDR2 sequences are KGHSH and LQKENI. This CDR3 has 17 amino acids.

The rearrangement links TRBV6-5 to TRBJ2-3; TRBD2 matches 10 bases. From germline, CDR1 is MNHEY and CDR2 SVGAGI. The CDR3 length is 18 residues. With 4 bases clipped from V and 0 bases from J, the junction kept 10 bases outside the gene matches. The CDR3: CASSSGTEREGSTDTQYF. Written as DNA, the CDR3 is TGTGCCAGCAGTTCAGGGACGGAGCGGGAGGGAAGCACAGATACGCAGTATTTT.

The sample holds a few counts of this clonotype. V is TRBV20-1 and J is TRBJ2-1; D call uncertain. Germline V gene sequence: CDR1 DFQATT, CDR2 SNEGSKA (reference sequence). The CDR3 totals 11 residues. V dropped 1 base and J dropped 9 bases, with 7 bases sitting between them. The chain's CDR3 is CSARVGFEQFF. In DNA, the CDR3 is TGCAGTGCTAGAGTCGGTTTTGAGCAGTTCTTC.

The chain joins TRBV12-3 or TRBV12-4 to TRBJ2-7, with a tentative D call TRBD1 (6 bases). This CDR3 has 13 amino acids. With 2 bases removed from V and 8 bases from J, the gap between germline ends came to 13 bases. The CDR3, as DNA: TGTGCCAGCAGTTTAAACAGGGATAGCAAGCAGTACTTC. Translating gives CASSLNRDSKQYF.

The genes are TRBV5-1 and TRBJ2-3; TRBD2 matches 7 bases. CDR1 is SGHRS, CDR2 YFSETQ, per germline. This CDR3 is built from 17 residues. J was trimmed by 6 bases and V by 0 bases; bases with no gene match: 13. CDR3 DNA: TGCGCCAGCAGCTTGGACGCCAGACTAGCTTGGGCGGATACGCAGTATTTT. It translates to CASSLDARLAWADTQYF.

This clonotype was counted many times. The rearrangement links TRBV14 to TRBJ1-1; D remains unclear. Deletions cut 5 bases from V and 7 bases from J, with 17 bases between. There are 14 residues in the CDR3. Germline lookup yields CDR1 SGHDN and CDR2 FVKESK. CDR3: CASSKGLGLDEAFF. The CDR3 coding sequence is TGTGCCAGCAGCAAAGGATTAGGACTCGATGAAGCTTTCTTT.